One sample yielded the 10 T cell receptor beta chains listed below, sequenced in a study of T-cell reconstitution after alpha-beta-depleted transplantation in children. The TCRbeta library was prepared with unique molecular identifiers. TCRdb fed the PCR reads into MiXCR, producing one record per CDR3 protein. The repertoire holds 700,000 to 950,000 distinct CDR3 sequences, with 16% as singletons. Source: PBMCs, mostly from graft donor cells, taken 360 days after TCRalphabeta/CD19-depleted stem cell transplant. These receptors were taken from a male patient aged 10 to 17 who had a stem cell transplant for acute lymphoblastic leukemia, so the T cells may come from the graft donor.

In nucleotides, the CDR3 is TGTGCCAGCAGTTTATCGGGGGCGTTGAGAAACACCATATATTTT. It specifies CASSLSGALRNTIYF. The V call is TRBV27, the J call TRBJ1-3; D is possibly TRBD1 (6 bases). Germline CDR1 is MNHEY and CDR2 is SMNVEV (reference sequence). The CDR3 is 15 amino acids. V lost 0 bases and J 5 bases, leaving 11 bases between the germline ends.

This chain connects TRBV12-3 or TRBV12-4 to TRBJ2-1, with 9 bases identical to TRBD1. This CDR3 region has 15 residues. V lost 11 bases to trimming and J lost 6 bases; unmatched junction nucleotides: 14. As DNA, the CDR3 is TGTGCCCAAGCTTGGGGGGACAGGGCGTTCAATGAGCAGTTCTTC. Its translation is CAQAWGDRAFNEQFF.

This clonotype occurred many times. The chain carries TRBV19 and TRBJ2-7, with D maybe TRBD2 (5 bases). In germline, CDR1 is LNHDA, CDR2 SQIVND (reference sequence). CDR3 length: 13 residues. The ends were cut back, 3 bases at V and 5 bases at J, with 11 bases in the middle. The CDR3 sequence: CASSIGMVNEQYF. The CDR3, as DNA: TGTGCCAGTAGTATCGGGATGGTTAACGAGCAGTACTTC.

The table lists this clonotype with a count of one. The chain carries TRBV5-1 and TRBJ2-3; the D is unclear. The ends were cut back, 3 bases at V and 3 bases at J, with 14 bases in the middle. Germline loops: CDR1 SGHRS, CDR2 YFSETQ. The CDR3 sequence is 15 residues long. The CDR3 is CASSSTGFGTDTQYF. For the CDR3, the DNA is TGCGCCAGCAGCTCGACTGGTTTTGGGACAGATACGCAGTATTTT.

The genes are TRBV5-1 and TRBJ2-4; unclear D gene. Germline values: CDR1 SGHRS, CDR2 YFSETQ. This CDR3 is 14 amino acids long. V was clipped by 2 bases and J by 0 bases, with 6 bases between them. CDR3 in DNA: TGCGCCAGCAGCTTTGACCTAGCCAAAAACATTCAGTACTTC. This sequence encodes CASSFDLAKNIQYF.

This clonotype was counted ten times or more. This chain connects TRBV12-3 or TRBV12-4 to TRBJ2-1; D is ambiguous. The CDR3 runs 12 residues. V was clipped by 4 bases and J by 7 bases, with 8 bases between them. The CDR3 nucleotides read TGTGCCAGCAGTTGGGTAGGGAATGAGCAGTTCTTC. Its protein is CASSWVGNEQFF.

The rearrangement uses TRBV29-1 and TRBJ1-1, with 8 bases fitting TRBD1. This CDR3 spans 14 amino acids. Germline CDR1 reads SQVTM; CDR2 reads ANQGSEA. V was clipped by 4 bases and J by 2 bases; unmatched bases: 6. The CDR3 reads CSVGQGAQNTEAFF. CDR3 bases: TGCAGCGTTGGGCAGGGGGCCCAAAACACTGAAGCTTTCTTT.

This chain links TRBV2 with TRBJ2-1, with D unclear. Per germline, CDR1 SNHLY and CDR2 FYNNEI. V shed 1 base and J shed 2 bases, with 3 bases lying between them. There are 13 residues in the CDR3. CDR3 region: CASSEETYNEQFF. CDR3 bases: TGTGCCAGCAGTGAAGAAACCTACAATGAGCAGTTCTTC.

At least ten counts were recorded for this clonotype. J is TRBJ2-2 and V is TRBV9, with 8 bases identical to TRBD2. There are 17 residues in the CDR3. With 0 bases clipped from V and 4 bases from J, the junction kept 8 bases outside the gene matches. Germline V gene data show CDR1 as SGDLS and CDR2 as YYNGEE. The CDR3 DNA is TGTGCCAGCAGCGTAGTTGGAGCGGGAGAAGTCACCGGGGAGCTGTTTTTT. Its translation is CASSVVGAGEVTGELFF.

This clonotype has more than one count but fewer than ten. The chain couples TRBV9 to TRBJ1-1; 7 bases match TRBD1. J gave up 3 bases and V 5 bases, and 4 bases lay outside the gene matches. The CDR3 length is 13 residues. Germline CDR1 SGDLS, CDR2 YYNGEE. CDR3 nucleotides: TGTGCCAGCAGGGAACAGGGGCACACTGAAGCTTTCTTT. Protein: CASREQGHTEAFF. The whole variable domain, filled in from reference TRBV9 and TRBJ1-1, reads DSGVTQTPKHLITATGQRVTLRCSPRSGDLSVYWYQQSLDQGLQFLIQYYNGEERAKGNILERFSAQQFPDLHSELNLSSLELGDSALYFCASREQGHTEAFFGQGTRLTVV.